These 17 T cell receptor beta chains came from one sample sequenced in a study of cytomegalovirus exposure and HLA in healthy donors. Profiled with immunoSEQ multiplex PCR; TCRdb holds only in-frame clones, not every one. There are about 250,000 clones in the sample; about 88% occur only once, and 9.5% to 15% lies in the top ten. Sequenced material: PBMCs. The receptors stem from a man younger than 30 in good health and CMV-seropositive.

The chain joins TRBV7-9 to TRBJ2-5; 8 nucleotides agree with TRBD2. The CDR3 consists of 13 residues. Trimming at V came to 5 bases and at J to 4 bases, leaving 3 bases not matched to a gene. Germline assignment: CDR1 SEHNR and CDR2 FQNEAQ (reference sequence). As DNA, the CDR3 is TGTGCCAGCAGCCCGACTAGCGTAGAGACCCAGTACTTC. Translated: CASSPTSVETQYF.

There are a few counts of this clone. The chain links TRBV2 to TRBJ2-7; D remains unclear. Looked up from germline, CDR1 is SNHLY and CDR2 is FYNNEI. The CDR3 is made up of 15 amino acids. V was shortened by 3 bases and J by 3 bases, with 15 bases between the two germline ends. CDR3 protein: CASSERDNNIYEQYF. In nucleotides, the CDR3 is TGTGCCAGCAGTGAGCGAGACAACAACATCTACGAGCAGTACTTC.

The chain employs TRBV5-4 and TRBJ1-3; a possible D gene is TRBD1 (5 bases). CDR1 and CDR2 from the germline V gene are SGHNT and YYREEE (reference sequence). The V and J ends lost 4 bases and 2 bases respectively, with 10 bases between them. This CDR3 contains 14 residues. The CDR3 sequence is CASSLGRPGNTIYF. CDR3 in DNA: TGTGCCAGCAGCCTGGGACGACCTGGAAACACCATATATTTT.

This chain links TRBV7-9 with TRBJ2-7, with TRBD1 as a possible D gene (6 bases). Germline V gene sequence: CDR1 SEHNR, CDR2 FQNEAQ (reference sequence). V lost 5 bases and J 6 bases, leaving 11 bases between the germline ends. The CDR3 length is 12 residues. CDR3 sequence (DNA): TGTGCCAGCAGCCCCCAGGGGTTCGAGCAGTACTTC. It yields the protein CASSPQGFEQYF.

The chain has TRBV27 and TRBJ2-3; 8 bases line up with TRBD2. Germline values: CDR1 MNHEY, CDR2 SMNVEV (reference sequence). The CDR3 is 16 amino acids. The J segment lost 4 bases and the V segment lost 6 bases, leaving 12 bases of the junction unmatched. Here the CDR3 reads CASSLAGTSNSDTQYF. CDR3 sequence (DNA): TGTGCCAGCAGCCTAGCCGGGACTAGTAACTCAGATACGCAGTATTTT.

This CDR3 reads CASSEFRTGLKDEQYF. The CDR3 DNA reads as TGTGCCAGCAGTGAATTTAGGACCGGGCTTAAAGACGAGCAGTACTTC. The chain combines TRBV6-1 with TRBJ2-7; no clear D. CDR3 length equals 16 residues. Germline lookup yields CDR1 MNHNS and CDR2 SASEGT. V lost 2 bases and J 5 bases, leaving 19 bases between the germline ends.

This chain links TRBV5-1 with TRBJ2-7; 10 positions match TRBD1. Looked up from germline, CDR1 is SGHRS and CDR2 is YFSETQ. The V gene end was trimmed by 0 bases and the J gene end by 5 bases; junction bases not matched to a gene: 8. This CDR3 spans 16 amino acids. CDR3 nucleotide sequence: TGCGCCAGCAGCTTGGCCGGACAGGGGGTCTCTAACGAGCAGTACTTC. Its translation is CASSLAGQGVSNEQYF.

The chain is built from TRBV6-6 and TRBJ2-7; a possible D gene is TRBD1 (5 bases). CDR3 length: 14 amino acids. Trimming removed 5 bases from V and 7 bases from J, with 18 bases in between. Germline-derived CDR1 and CDR2 are MNHNY and SVGAGI (reference sequence). The CDR3 sequence: CASSTQPLPGEQYF. The CDR3 coding sequence is TGTGCCAGCAGTACCCAGCCATTACCAGGGGAGCAGTACTTC.

The chain recombines TRBV29-1 with TRBJ1-2; D call uncertain. Looked up from germline, CDR1 is SQVTM and CDR2 is ANQGSEA. The CDR3 sequence is 13 residues long. V lost 4 bases and J lost 0, with 9 bases in between. The CDR3 DNA reads TGCAGCGTTGTGCCGGCTACTAACTATGGCTACACCTTC. This sequence encodes CSVVPATNYGYTF. Supplemented by reference TRBV29-1 and TRBJ1-2, the full variable domain reads SAVISQKPSRDICQRGTSLTIQCQVDSQVTMMFWYRQQPGQSLTLIATANQGSEATYESGFVIDKFPISRPNLTFSTLTVSNMSPEDSSIYLCSVVPATNYGYTFGSGTRLTVV.

The chain employs TRBV25-1 and TRBJ1-3, with D hard to call. This CDR3 has 18 amino acids. V was shortened by 0 bases and J by 1 base, with 16 bases between the two germline ends. The V gene's germline CDR1 is MGHDK and CDR2 SYGVNS. CDR3: CASSEYLDRPGSGNTIYF. Written as DNA, the CDR3 is TGTGCCAGCAGTGAATATTTGGATCGGCCGGGGTCTGGAAACACCATATATTTT.

The V gene is TRBV18, the J gene TRBJ2-5; D may correspond to TRBD1 or TRBD2 (5 bases each). Between the trimmed V and J ends, which lost 0 bases and 5 bases, there was a span of 10 bases. CDR1 is KGHSH, CDR2 LQKENI, per germline. The CDR3 runs 14 residues. CDR3 sequence reads: CASSPPGVRETQYF. CDR3 DNA sequence: TGTGCCAGCTCACCACCGGGGGTGCGGGAGACCCAGTACTTC.

The V gene is TRBV2, the J gene TRBJ2-5; the match to TRBD2 covers 11 bases. The V gene end was trimmed by 2 bases and the J gene end by 5 bases; junction bases not matched to a gene: 4. CDR3 length equals 15 residues. The germline V gene encodes CDR1 SNHLY and CDR2 FYNNEI. The CDR3 reads CASSELAGGGETQYF. CDR3 DNA sequence: TGTGCCAGCAGTGAACTAGCGGGAGGCGGGGAGACCCAGTACTTC.

This chain connects TRBV11-2 to TRBJ1-4, with a possible D match to TRBD1 (6 bases). The CDR3 loop spans 18 amino acids. Germline values: CDR1 SGHAT, CDR2 FQNNGV. V was cut by 0 bases and J by 3 bases, with 17 bases left in between. DNA of the CDR3: TGTGCCAGCAGCTTAGAGGACGCGGGGGCGGGACCTAATGAAAAACTGTTTTTT. It specifies CASSLEDAGAGPNEKLFF. Variable domain in full (rest from reference TRBV11-2 and TRBJ1-4): EAGVAQSPRYKIIEKRQSVAFWCNPISGHATLYWYQQILGQGPKLLIQFQNNGVVDDSQLPKDRFSAERLKGVDSTLKIQPAKLEDSAVYLCASSLEDAGAGPNEKLFFGSGTQLSVL.

The gene calls are TRBV4-1 and TRBJ2-2; 9 bases match TRBD2. The J segment lost 0 bases and the V segment lost 4 bases, leaving 12 bases of the junction unmatched. CDR3 length: 19 amino acids. The germline V gene encodes CDR1 MGHRA and CDR2 YSYEKL. The chain's CDR3 is CASSPRPFSGRANTGELFF. The CDR3 DNA is TGCGCCAGCAGCCCCCGACCTTTTAGCGGGAGAGCGAACACCGGGGAGCTGTTTTTT.

The chain carries TRBV20-1 and TRBJ2-7, with D uncertain. Trimming took 0 bases from V and 5 from J, leaving 2 bases between them. CDR3 length equals 10 residues. Germline V gives CDR1 DFQATT, CDR2 SNEGSKA (reference sequence). The CDR3 nucleotides are TGCAGTGCTAGAGAAAACGAGCAGTACTTC. Translating it yields CSARENEQYF.

The chain carries TRBV27 and TRBJ2-7, with a possible D match to TRBD1 (7 bases). With 2 bases removed from V and 6 bases from J, the gap between germline ends came to 14 bases. From germline, CDR1 is MNHEY and CDR2 SMNVEV (reference sequence). This CDR3 contains 14 residues. This CDR3 reads CASSLGRGVREQYF. DNA for the CDR3: TGTGCCAGCAGTTTAGGCAGGGGGGTCCGCGAGCAGTACTTC.

V gene TRBV6-1 combines with J gene TRBJ2-1, with D maybe TRBD2 (5 bases). V lost 6 bases to trimming and J lost 5 bases, with 8 bases between them. Per the germline V gene, CDR1 is MNHNS and CDR2 is SASEGT. The CDR3 loop spans 12 amino acids. The CDR3, as DNA: TGTGCCAGCAGAGGACTCGACAATGAGCAGTTCTTC. It is translated as CASRGLDNEQFF.